This T cell receptor beta chain was recorded in a study of human T cells and chemical hapten exposure. On the study more broadly: Each patch test put 0.01% DPC on the upper back, and results were read at 6 days.

Sample time point: pre-sensitization, week 0. Stated treatment: therapeutic diphenylcyclopropenone sensitization with weekly scalp DPC. The germline V and J ends were trimmed by 6 bases and 3 bases, with 11 bases remaining between them. The CDR3 runs 13 residues. Germline assignment: CDR1 SNHLY and CDR2 FYNNEI. A single record per CDR3 protein comes from TCRdb applying MiXCR to the RACE reads. This sample has some 200,000 distinct CDR3 sequences, with 25% to 30% found just once. The chain is built from TRBV2 and TRBJ2-5, with D uncertain. Specimen: whole blood, collected in connection with sensitization to the hapten diphenylcyclopropenone (DPC). This clonotype originated in a woman aged 30 to 39 with alopecia areata. Some clones in this sample may be carry-over from other donors' samples. The CDR3 region is CASSLNAEETQYF. The DNA of the CDR3 is TGTGCCAGCAGCCTGAATGCGGAAGAGACCCAGTACTTC.